The rows below give T cell receptor beta chains drawn from one sample of a study of graft-versus-host responses after intestinal transplantation. Only in-frame clones appear in the TCRdb table, and some are missing; sequencing was by immunoSEQ multiplex PCR. Among around 110,000 clones, roughly 89% were seen once, and the ten largest hold over 0.6%. The antigens of these receptors remain unknown. The sequencing here drew on unstimulated CD4+ T cells sorted from spleen or lymph node cells, taken before transplant. These receptors originate from a human donor who was the organ donor for an intestinal transplant. Both conserved end residues are part of each CDR3. The order of the fields is clone size, D gene, J gene, V gene, CDR3 protein, CDR3 DNA. A D gene is named only where the DNA matches it firmly. Clone size appears in some rows only: once, few, many, or a class for an expanded clone.

clone_size: .; d_call: .; j_call: TRBJ1-2; v_call: TRBV11-2; cdr3_aa: CASSSPPGDYGYTF; cdr3_nt: TGTGCCAGCAGCTCCCCCCCGGGGGACTATGGCTACACCTTC
clone_size: .; d_call: TRBD1; j_call: TRBJ1-1; v_call: TRBV4-1; cdr3_aa: CASSQEQGRTEAFF; cdr3_nt: TGCGCCAGCAGCCAAGAACAGGGGAGGACTGAAGCTTTCTTT
clone_size: .; d_call: .; j_call: TRBJ1-3; v_call: TRBV14; cdr3_aa: CASSERPERISGNTIYF; cdr3_nt: TGTGCCAGCAGTGAGCGCCCGGAAAGGATCTCTGGAAACACCATATATTTT
clone_size: once; d_call: .; j_call: TRBJ2-4; v_call: TRBV2; cdr3_aa: CASSGHIVKNIQYF; cdr3_nt: TGTGCCAGCAGTGGACACATTGTCAAAAACATTCAGTACTTC
clone_size: .; d_call: TRBD2; j_call: TRBJ2-2; v_call: TRBV4-1; cdr3_aa: CASSQVLAVNTGELFF; cdr3_nt: TGCGCCAGCAGCCAAGTGCTAGCGGTGAACACCGGGGAGCTGTTTTTT
clone_size: .; d_call: .; j_call: TRBJ1-5; v_call: TRBV5-6; cdr3_aa: CASSLLGYGQPQHF; cdr3_nt: TGTGCCAGCAGCTTGCTAGGGTATGGCCAGCCCCAGCATTTT
clone_size: .; d_call: TRBD1; j_call: TRBJ1-2; v_call: TRBV11-3; cdr3_aa: CASSLAGGFGYTF; cdr3_nt: TGTGCCAGCAGCTTAGCAGGGGGCTTTGGCTACACCTTC
clone_size: .; d_call: .; j_call: TRBJ2-1; v_call: TRBV7-6; cdr3_aa: CASSSTVEGSYNEQFF; cdr3_nt: TGTGCCAGCAGCTCGACCGTGGAAGGTTCCTACAATGAGCAGTTCTTC
clone_size: .; d_call: TRBD2; j_call: TRBJ2-1; v_call: TRBV27; cdr3_aa: CASRPAGVGEQFF; cdr3_nt: TGTGCCAGCAGACCCGCGGGGGTAGGTGAGCAGTTCTTC
clone_size: .; d_call: .; j_call: TRBJ1-6; v_call: TRBV6-5; cdr3_aa: CASSYVQAPNSPLHF; cdr3_nt: TGTGCCAGCAGTTACGTACAGGCGCCTAATTCACCCCTCCACTTT
clone_size: .; d_call: .; j_call: TRBJ2-1; v_call: TRBV7-2; cdr3_aa: CASSLDYNEQFF; cdr3_nt: TGTGCCAGCAGCTTAGATTACAATGAGCAGTTCTTC
clone_size: .; d_call: .; j_call: TRBJ1-2; v_call: TRBV4-1; cdr3_aa: CASSQVGGELDYGYTF; cdr3_nt: TGCGCCAGCAGCCAAGTTGGGGGGGAGCTGGACTATGGCTACACCTTC
clone_size: .; d_call: TRBD1; j_call: TRBJ1-1; v_call: TRBV18; cdr3_aa: CASSNPQGAGTEAFF; cdr3_nt: TGTGCCAGCTCAAACCCACAGGGGGCCGGCACTGAAGCTTTCTTT
clone_size: .; d_call: .; j_call: TRBJ2-3; v_call: TRBV5-1; cdr3_aa: CASSLGTGTDTQYF; cdr3_nt: TGCGCCAGCAGCTTGGGAACTGGCACAGATACGCAGTATTTT
clone_size: once; d_call: .; j_call: TRBJ1-6; v_call: TRBV27; cdr3_aa: CASSLSLSSYNSPLHF; cdr3_nt: TGTGCCAGCAGTTTAAGCCTGAGCTCCTATAATTCACCCCTCCACTTT
clone_size: .; d_call: .; j_call: TRBJ1-1; v_call: TRBV7-3; cdr3_aa: CASKGAGTNTEAFF; cdr3_nt: TGTGCCAGTAAGGGAGCAGGGACGAACACTGAAGCTTTCTTT
clone_size: .; d_call: .; j_call: TRBJ2-7; v_call: TRBV5-1; cdr3_aa: CASSLGGLRDYSYEQYF; cdr3_nt: TGCGCCAGCAGCTTGGGGGGGCTCAGGGACTACTCCTACGAGCAGTACTTC
clone_size: .; d_call: TRBD2; j_call: TRBJ2-4; v_call: TRBV6-6; cdr3_aa: CASSPLAGGIRDIQYF; cdr3_nt: TGTGCCAGCAGCCCTCTAGCGGGGGGGATCAGGGACATTCAGTACTTC